These T cell receptor beta chains were read from a single sample in a study of cytomegalovirus exposure and HLA in healthy donors. Sequencing was performed with immunoSEQ multiplex PCR; in TCRdb, only in-frame clones are kept and a portion is missing. Of 150,000 to 200,000 clones detected, 68% appear once; the ten largest clones hold roughly 1.4%. Sequenced material: PBMCs. The source of these receptors is a man aged 45-65 years in good health and CMV-seronegative. Each CDR3 is given with its conserved first and last residue. The D gene is left open where the match is weak. Clone size, where shown, is once, few, many, or a class for clones that have expanded.

d_call	clone_size	j_call	v_call	cdr3_aa	cdr3_nt
.	.	TRBJ2-6	TRBV7-9	CASSFAGPTGANVLTF	TGTGCCAGCAGTTTTGCAGGGCCTACTGGGGCCAACGTCCTGACTTTC
TRBD1	.	TRBJ1-1	TRBV19	CASSSRDRGGNTEAFF	TGTGCCAGTAGTTCCCGGGACAGGGGAGGAAACACTGAAGCTTTCTTT
.	once	TRBJ1-1	TRBV5-1	CASSLVPGSNTEAFF	TGCGCCAGCAGCTTGGTCCCGGGTAGTAACACTGAAGCTTTCTTT
.	.	TRBJ1-1	TRBV18	CASSPISGLSEAFF	TGTGCCAGCTCACCTATTTCAGGGTTGAGTGAAGCTTTCTTT
TRBD1	.	TRBJ1-1	TRBV4-1	CASSPTGTGSGEAFF	TGCGCCAGCAGCCCCACCGGGACAGGGTCCGGTGAAGCTTTCTTT
.	few	TRBJ1-4	TRBV18	CASSPGRDEKLFF	TGTGCCAGCTCACCAGGGAGGGATGAAAAACTGTTTTTT
TRBD2	.	TRBJ2-2	TRBV4-1	CASSRLAGASIGELFF	TGCGCCAGCAGCCGACTAGCGGGGGCCTCCATCGGGGAGCTGTTTTTT
TRBD1	.	TRBJ1-1	TRBV5-1	CATARDRGNTEAFF	TGCGCCACCGCAAGGGACAGGGGGAACACTGAAGCTTTCTTT
TRBD1	.	TRBJ2-7	TRBV10-1	CASSSRDRGTYEQYF	TGCGCCAGCAGTTCCCGGGACAGGGGGACCTACGAGCAGTACTTC
.	.	TRBJ1-1	TRBV7-9	CASSSFGTEAFF	TGTGCCAGCAGCTCGTTTGGGACAGAAGCTTTCTTT
TRBD1	.	TRBJ1-4	TRBV10-3	CAISERRDSHNEKLFF	TGTGCCATCAGTGAGCGACGGGACAGCCATAATGAAAAACTGTTTTTT
.	.	TRBJ1-5	TRBV6-5	CASRKQGNQPQHF	TGTGCCAGCAGGAAACAGGGTAATCAGCCCCAGCATTTT
TRBD1	once	TRBJ2-7	TRBV7-9	CSSSLAGGGQYF	TGTTCCAGCAGCTTAGCAGGGGGCGGGCAGTACTTC
TRBD1	.	TRBJ2-5	TRBV5-4	CASRPGGAEETQYF	TGTGCCAGCAGGCCAGGGGGCGCAGAGGAGACCCAGTACTTC
.	.	TRBJ2-2	TRBV11-2	CASSSFGRGGGELFF	TGTGCCAGCAGCTCGTTCGGAAGGGGGGGCGGGGAGCTGTTTTTT
TRBD1	.	TRBJ1-1	TRBV6-1	CASSGQGNEAFF	TGTGCCAGCAGCGGACAGGGAAATGAAGCTTTCTTT
TRBD1	.	TRBJ1-5	TRBV10-2	CASSGAPRDREPQHF	TGCGCCAGCAGTGGGGCCCCCCGGGACAGAGAGCCCCAGCATTTT
.	.	TRBJ1-6	TRBV6-1	CASSDFAARSYNSPLHF	TGTGCCAGCAGTGATTTCGCGGCGAGGTCCTATAATTCACCCCTCCACTTT
TRBD2	.	TRBJ2-1	TRBV9	CASSDRTSGGNEQFF	TGTGCCAGCAGCGATCGGACTAGCGGGGGGAATGAGCAGTTCTTC
.	.	TRBJ1-6	TRBV7-2	CASSLFSSGGNNSPLHF	TGTGCCAGCAGCTTATTTTCTTCCGGAGGGAATAATTCACCCCTCCACTTT
TRBD1	.	TRBJ1-1	TRBV5-5	CASSLGPPRQGNTEAFF	TGTGCCAGCAGCTTGGGTCCCCCTAGACAGGGTAACACTGAAGCTTTCTTT
.	.	TRBJ1-1	TRBV5-5	CASSFSREAMNTEAFF	TGTGCCAGCAGCTTTTCTAGGGAGGCGATGAACACTGAAGCTTTCTTT
TRBD1	.	TRBJ1-5	TRBV4-1	CASSLRQGGSNQPQHF	TGCGCCAGCAGCCTTCGACAGGGTGGTAGCAATCAGCCCCAGCATTTT
.	.	TRBJ1-5	TRBV18	CASSPQTVDQPQHF	TGTGCCAGCTCACCACAAACAGTTGATCAGCCCCAGCATTTT
TRBD1	.	TRBJ2-7	TRBV6-6	CASSYGRTGGSYEQYF	TGTGCCAGCAGTTACGGGCGGACAGGGGGCTCCTACGAGCAGTACTTC
TRBD2	.	TRBJ2-3	TRBV4-1	CASSHPSSGSTDTQYF	TGCGCCAGCAGCCACCCTTCTAGCGGCAGCACAGATACGCAGTATTTT
.	few	TRBJ2-1	TRBV4-1	CASSQVQEKQFF	TGCGCCAGCAGCCAAGTGCAGGAAAAGCAGTTCTTC
.	.	TRBJ2-7	TRBV4-1	CASSQGVTSGYEQYF	TGCGCCAGCAGCCAGGGGGTGACTAGTGGCTACGAGCAGTACTTC
TRBD1	.	TRBJ1-4	TRBV5-8	CASSTGQGARANEKLFF	TGTGCCAGCAGTACGGGACAGGGGGCGAGAGCTAATGAAAAACTGTTTTTT
.	.	TRBJ2-1	TRBV5-4	CASSSASGDNEQFF	TGTGCCAGCAGCTCGGCCTCCGGGGACAATGAGCAGTTCTTC
TRBD1	.	TRBJ2-7	TRBV5-4	CASSSLGQGRSYEQYF	TGTGCCAGCAGCTCTCTGGGACAGGGAAGGTCCTACGAGCAGTACTTC
TRBD2	once	TRBJ2-2	TRBV7-9	CASSRTSGGPTNTGELFF	TGTGCCAGCAGCCGGACTAGCGGGGGACCTACGAACACCGGGGAGCTGTTTTTT
.	few	TRBJ1-1	TRBV21-1	CASSKGIGGFATEAFF	TGTGCCAGCAGCAAAGGGATAGGAGGTTTCGCCACTGAAGCTTTCTTT
.	.	TRBJ1-5	TRBV6-6	CASRLTRGEGPQHF	TGTGCCAGCCGCTTGACGAGAGGTGAGGGGCCCCAGCATTTT
TRBD1	.	TRBJ2-5	TRBV27	CASSFTGTGAEETQYF	TGTGCCAGCAGTTTCACCGGGACAGGGGCTGAAGAGACCCAGTACTTC
TRBD1	.	TRBJ2-7	TRBV5-1	CASSYGTGTGFSYEQYF	TGCGCCAGCAGCTACGGGACAGGAACGGGCTTCTCCTACGAGCAGTACTTC
TRBD1	many	TRBJ1-1	TRBV5-4	CASSLEQGSGTEAFF	TGTGCCAGCAGCTTGGAACAGGGGAGTGGGACTGAAGCTTTCTTT
.	.	TRBJ1-2	TRBV7-9	CASSWGGAADYGYTF	TGTGCCAGCAGCTGGGGCGGGGCCGCCGACTATGGCTACACCTTC
TRBD2	.	TRBJ2-1	TRBV7-2	CASSLSIGLAAPYNEQFF	TGTGCCAGCAGCCTCTCCATCGGACTAGCGGCTCCTTACAATGAGCAGTTCTTC
.	.	TRBJ1-2	TRBV28	CASSPGRGNYGYTF	TGTGCCAGCAGTCCTGGGCGGGGAAACTATGGCTACACCTTC